The 6 T cell receptor beta chains presented below share a single source sample, sequenced in a study of CD8 T cells in ankylosing spondylitis. Findings and limits, study-wide: Seemingly characteristic of ankylosing spondylitis blood was a TCR beta motif consisting of about 8 highly homologous variants.

The antigens these receptors bind are not known. Each CDR3 protein is one row after TCRdb ran MiXCR on the 5' RACE reads. The sample has approximately 400,000 distinct CDR3 sequences, 26% seen once. Sequencing was carried out using blood, either unsorted or a sorted T cell fraction (not recorded which). Receptors were obtained from a male donor with ankylosing spondylitis.

The chain links TRBV18 to TRBJ2-1; 7 bases map to TRBD1. Germline assignment: CDR1 KGHSH and CDR2 LQKENI. Trimming took 2 bases from V and 4 from J; bases not matched to a gene: 5. The CDR3 has 15 residues. The chain's CDR3 is CASSPTGAEYNEQFF. CDR3 coding DNA: TGTGCCAGCTCACCAACAGGGGCGGAATACAATGAGCAGTTCTTC.

The sample holds a few counts of this clonotype. The chain recombines TRBV12-3 or TRBV12-4 with TRBJ2-2; TRBD1 is a possible D gene (5 bases). This CDR3 is built from 14 residues. Between the trimmed V and J ends, which lost 8 bases and 4 bases, there was a span of 14 bases. CDR3 residues: CASLGAYSTGELFF. Here the CDR3 DNA reads TGTGCCAGCCTAGGGGCATACAGCACCGGGGAGCTGTTTTTT.

V and J are TRBV7-9 and TRBJ1-2, with no clear D. V was shortened by 1 base and J by 5 bases, with 14 bases between the two germline ends. This CDR3 is built from 15 residues. In germline, CDR1 is SEHNR, CDR2 FQNEAQ (reference sequence). The CDR3 DNA is TGTGCCAGCAGCTTAGTAGTTGCTCTAAGATATGGCTACACCTTC. It encodes CASSLVVALRYGYTF.

The gene calls are TRBV24-1 and TRBJ2-3, with 12 nucleotides matching TRBD2. This CDR3 has 17 residues. The V gene's germline CDR1 is KGHDR and CDR2 SFDVKD. The V and J ends lost 4 bases and 4 bases, in that order; junction bases with no gene match: 8. Written as DNA, the CDR3 is TGTGCCACCAGTGAAGACCGACTAGCGGGAGAATCAGATACGCAGTATTTT. Translating gives CATSEDRLAGESDTQYF.

The chain recombines TRBV7-8 with TRBJ1-6; D may be TRBD1 (5 bases). The CDR3 has 16 amino acids. Trimming cost V 5 bases and J 7 bases, with 18 bases left between them. Germline V gene lookup returns CDR1 SGHVS and CDR2 FQNEAQ. CDR3 nucleotides: TGTGCCAGCAGCCTTTTTGGGACCTCTTTAAATTCACCCCTCCACTTT. It codes for CASSLFGTSLNSPLHF.

This chain connects TRBV7-2 to TRBJ1-2; D is perhaps TRBD1 (6 bases). Germline CDR1 is SGHTA and CDR2 is FQGNSA. Between the trimmed V and J ends, which lost 4 bases and 4 bases, there was a span of 13 bases. The CDR3 length is 14 residues. In DNA, the CDR3 is TGTGCCAGCAGCTCTGTAGGGGGAGTCTATGGCTACACCTTC. Translation gives CASSSVGGVYGYTF.